This entry lists 3 T cell receptor beta chains sequenced from one sample in a study of cytomegalovirus exposure and HLA in healthy donors. 60 Vbeta and 13 Jbeta primers were used in PCR. Repertoires were generated with immunoSEQ multiplex PCR, while TCRdb's copy carries only in-frame clones and drops some. The data contain approximately 300,000 clones, 84% of them singletons. What was sequenced was PBMCs. The receptors were sampled from a woman aged 40 to 50 in good health and CMV-seropositive.

This clone was detected once. The chain carries TRBV5-4 and TRBJ1-1; 8 bases map to TRBD1. This CDR3 has 13 residues. From germline, CDR1 is SGHNT and CDR2 YYREEE (reference sequence). The junction had 7 bases not matched to a gene; V was cut back by 4 bases and J by 8 bases. CDR3 sequence: CASSLGGQVEAFF. For the CDR3, the DNA is TGTGCCAGCAGCCTTGGGGGACAGGTAGAAGCTTTCTTT. The full variable domain, completed using reference TRBV5-4 and TRBJ1-1, is ETGVTQSPTHLIKTRGQQVTLRCSSQSGHNTVSWYQQALGQGPQFIFQYYREEENGRGNFPPRFSGLQFPNYSSELNVNALELDDSALYLCASSLGGQVEAFFGQGTRLTVV.

The chain employs TRBV6-4 and TRBJ2-7; 7 bases are a match to TRBD2. Germline CDR1 reads MRHNA; CDR2 reads SNTAGT. The CDR3 contains 14 residues. Unmatched junction bases numbered 10, after V lost 8 bases and J lost 3 bases. CDR3 residues: CASCEGGKDYEQYF. Written as DNA, the CDR3 is TGTGCCAGCTGCGAGGGAGGGAAGGACTACGAGCAGTACTTC.

The rearrangement links TRBV4-2 to TRBJ2-5; 9 bases line up with TRBD2. From germline, CDR1 is LGHNA and CDR2 YNFKEQ. V gave up 0 bases and J gave up 5 bases; unmatched junction bases: 10. This CDR3 contains 17 residues. This CDR3 is CASSQELIAGVWETQYF. CDR3 DNA sequence: TGTGCCAGCAGCCAAGAGCTAATAGCGGGAGTCTGGGAGACCCAGTACTTC.